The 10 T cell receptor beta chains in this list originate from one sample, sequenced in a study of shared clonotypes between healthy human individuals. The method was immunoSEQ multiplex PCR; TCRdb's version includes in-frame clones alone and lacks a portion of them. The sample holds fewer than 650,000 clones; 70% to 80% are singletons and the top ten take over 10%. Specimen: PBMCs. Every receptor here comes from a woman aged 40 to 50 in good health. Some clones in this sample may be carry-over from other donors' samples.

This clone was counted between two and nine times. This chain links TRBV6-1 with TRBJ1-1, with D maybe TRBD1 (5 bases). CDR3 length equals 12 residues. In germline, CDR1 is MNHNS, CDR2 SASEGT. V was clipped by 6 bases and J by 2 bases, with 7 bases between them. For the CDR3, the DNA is TGTGCCAGCAGGGGGCCTAACACTGAAGCTTTCTTT. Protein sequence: CASRGPNTEAFF.

The CDR3 loop reads CASSEPSGMSRKQYF. Written as DNA, the CDR3 is TGTGCCAGCAGTGAACCCAGCGGAATGTCTAGGAAGCAGTACTTC. V usage is TRBV2 and J usage is TRBJ2-7, with D maybe TRBD2 (5 bases). Trimming cost V 2 bases and J 8 bases, with 19 bases left between them. This CDR3 region has 15 residues. CDR1 is SNHLY and CDR2 is FYNNEI in the germline V gene.

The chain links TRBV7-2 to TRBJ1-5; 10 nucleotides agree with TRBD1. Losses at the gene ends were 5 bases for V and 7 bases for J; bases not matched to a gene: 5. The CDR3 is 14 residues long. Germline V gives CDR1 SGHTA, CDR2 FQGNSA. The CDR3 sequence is CASSMGTGVQPQHF. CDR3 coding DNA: TGTGCCAGCAGCATGGGGACAGGGGTCCAGCCCCAGCATTTT. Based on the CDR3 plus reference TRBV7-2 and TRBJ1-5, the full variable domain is GAGVSQSPSNKVTEKGKDVELRCDPISGHTALYWYRQSLGQGLEFLIYFQGNSAPDKSGLPSDRFSAERTGGSVSTLTIQRTQQEDSAVYLCASSMGTGVQPQHFGDGTRLSIL.

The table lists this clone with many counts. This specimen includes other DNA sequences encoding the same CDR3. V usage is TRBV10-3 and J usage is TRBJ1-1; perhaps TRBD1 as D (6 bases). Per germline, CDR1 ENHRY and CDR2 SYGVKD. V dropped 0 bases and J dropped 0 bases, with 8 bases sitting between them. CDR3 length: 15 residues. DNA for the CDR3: TGTGCCATCAGTGAGTCAGGACAGTTGAACACTGAAGCTTTCTTT. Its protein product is CAISESGQLNTEAFF.

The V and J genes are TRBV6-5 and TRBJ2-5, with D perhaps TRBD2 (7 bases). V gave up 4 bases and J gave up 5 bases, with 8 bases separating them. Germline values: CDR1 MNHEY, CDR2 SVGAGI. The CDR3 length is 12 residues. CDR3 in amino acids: CASSWGGETQYF. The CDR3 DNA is TGTGCCAGCAGTTGGGGGGGCGAGACCCAGTACTTC.

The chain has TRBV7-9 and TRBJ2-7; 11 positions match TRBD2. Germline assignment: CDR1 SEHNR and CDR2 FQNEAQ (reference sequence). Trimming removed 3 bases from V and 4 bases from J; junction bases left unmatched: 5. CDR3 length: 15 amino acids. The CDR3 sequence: CASSFPTSGRYEQYF. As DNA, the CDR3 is TGTGCCAGCAGCTTCCCCACTAGCGGGAGATACGAGCAGTACTTC.

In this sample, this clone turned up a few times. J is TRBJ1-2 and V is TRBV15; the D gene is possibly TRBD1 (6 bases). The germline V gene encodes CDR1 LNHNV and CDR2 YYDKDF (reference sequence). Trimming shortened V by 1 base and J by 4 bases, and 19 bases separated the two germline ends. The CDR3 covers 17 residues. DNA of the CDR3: TGTGCCACCAGCAGAGTCCCAGCTGGATGGACAGCCTATGGCTACACCTTC. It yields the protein CATSRVPAGWTAYGYTF.

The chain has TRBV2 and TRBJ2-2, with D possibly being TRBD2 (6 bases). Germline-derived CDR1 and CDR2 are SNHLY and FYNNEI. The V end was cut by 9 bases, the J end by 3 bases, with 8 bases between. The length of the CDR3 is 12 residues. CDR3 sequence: CASGDYTGELFF. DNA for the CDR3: TGTGCCAGTGGGGACTACACCGGGGAGCTGTTTTTT.

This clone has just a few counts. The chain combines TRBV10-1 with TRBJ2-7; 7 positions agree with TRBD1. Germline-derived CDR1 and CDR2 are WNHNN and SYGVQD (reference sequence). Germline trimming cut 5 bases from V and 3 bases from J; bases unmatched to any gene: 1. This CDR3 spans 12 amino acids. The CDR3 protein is CASSSGGYEQYF. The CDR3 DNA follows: TGCGCCAGCAGTTCAGGGGGCTACGAGCAGTACTTC.

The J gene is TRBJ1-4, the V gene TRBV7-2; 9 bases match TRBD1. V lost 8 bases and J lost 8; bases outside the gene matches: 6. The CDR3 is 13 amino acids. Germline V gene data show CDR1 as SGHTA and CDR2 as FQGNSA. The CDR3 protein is CASGRQGDEKLFF. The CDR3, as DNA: TGTGCCAGCGGGCGACAGGGGGACGAAAAACTGTTTTTT.